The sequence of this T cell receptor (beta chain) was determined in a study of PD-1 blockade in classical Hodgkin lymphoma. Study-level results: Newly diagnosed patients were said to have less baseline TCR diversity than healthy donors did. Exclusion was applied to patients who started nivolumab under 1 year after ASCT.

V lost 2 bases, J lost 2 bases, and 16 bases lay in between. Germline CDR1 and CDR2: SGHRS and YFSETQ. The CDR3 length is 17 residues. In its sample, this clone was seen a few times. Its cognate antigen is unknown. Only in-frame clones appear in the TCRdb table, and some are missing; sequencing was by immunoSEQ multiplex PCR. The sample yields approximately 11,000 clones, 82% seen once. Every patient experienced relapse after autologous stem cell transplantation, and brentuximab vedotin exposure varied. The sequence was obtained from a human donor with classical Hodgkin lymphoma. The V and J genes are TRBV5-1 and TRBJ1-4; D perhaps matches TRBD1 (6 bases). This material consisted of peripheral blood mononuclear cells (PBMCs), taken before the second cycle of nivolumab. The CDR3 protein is CASSFPQGSTTNEKLFF. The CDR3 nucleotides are TGCGCCAGCAGCTTCCCGCAGGGGAGTACGACTAATGAAAAACTGTTTTTT.